The 10 T cell receptor beta chains in this list originate from one sample, sequenced in a study of naive and memory T cell subsets. No antigen is known for these receptors. Study observations and caveats: Especially in CD8 cells, naive repertoires contained a few larger clonotypes, possibly CD45RA-re-expressing memory cells.

Both TRBC1 and TRBC2 were covered by a beta constant-region primer of two equimolar oligonucleotides. Nested alpha and beta constant-region primers with the SP2 primer drove four PCR rounds on ligated cDNA. TCRdb re-analysed the UMI-ligation and nested PCR reads in MiXCR, keeping a single row per CDR3 protein. This sample has about 150,000 distinct CDR3 sequences; over 20% occur once, and the top ten carry approximately 0.1%. What was sequenced was naive CD4+ T cells from blood. These receptors originate from a human donor in good health.

This clonotype was seen a handful of times. This sequence joins TRBV12-3 or TRBV12-4 and TRBJ2-7; the D is unclear. The V and J ends lost 2 bases and 2 bases respectively, with 10 bases between them. This CDR3 is built from 14 residues. DNA of the CDR3: TGTGCCAGCAGTTTAAGGGTGGCCGCCTACGAGCAGTACTTC. Its translation is CASSLRVAAYEQYF.

V gene TRBV28 combines with J gene TRBJ2-1; 8 bases map to TRBD2. CDR1 is MDHEN and CDR2 is SYDVKM in the germline V gene. Trimming removed 7 bases from V and 6 bases from J; junction bases left unmatched: 11. The CDR3 covers 15 residues. The chain's CDR3 is CASTDSGSGFNEQFF. DNA for the CDR3: TGTGCCAGCACCGACAGCGGGAGTGGTTTCAATGAGCAGTTCTTC.

The table lists this clonotype with a few counts. The V gene is TRBV6-5, the J gene TRBJ2-1; 11 bases align to TRBD2. Germline values: CDR1 MNHEY, CDR2 SVGAGI. There are 15 residues in the CDR3. V dropped 5 bases and J dropped 5; count of bases not matched to a gene: 5. The CDR3, as DNA: TGTGCCAGCAGTCCCGGGACTAGCGGTGACAATGAGCAGTTCTTC. This translates into CASSPGTSGDNEQFF.

The genes are TRBV3-1 and TRBJ1-4; 7 bases match TRBD1. The CDR3 loop spans 14 amino acids. Trimming took 6 bases from V and 7 from J; bases not matched to a gene: 8. CDR1 and CDR2 from the germline V gene are LGHDT and YNNKEL (reference sequence). The CDR3 loop reads CASSPDRVTEKLFF. As DNA, the CDR3 is TGTGCCAGCAGTCCCGACAGGGTAACTGAAAAACTGTTTTTT.

This clonotype was seen repeatedly, ten times or more. This CDR3 is CASSLEQGNIQYF. The CDR3 DNA is TGTGCCAGCAGTTTAGAACAGGGAAACATTCAGTACTTC. This sequence joins TRBV28 and TRBJ2-4, with D perhaps TRBD1 (6 bases). The CDR3 extends over 13 amino acids. CDR1 is MDHEN and CDR2 is SYDVKM in the germline V gene. Trimming removed 2 bases at V and 6 bases at J, with 8 bases between.

This rearrangement joins TRBV28 to TRBJ1-4, with D perhaps TRBD1 (5 bases). Trimming took 11 bases from V and 3 from J, leaving 10 bases between them. CDR3 length equals 12 residues. The germline V gene has CDR1 MDHEN and CDR2 SYDVKM. The CDR3 sequence: CAGQGSNEKLFF. The CDR3 nucleotides are TGTGCCGGTCAGGGATCTAATGAAAAACTGTTTTTT.

There are a few counts of this clonotype. The gene calls are TRBV29-1 and TRBJ2-1; D not resolved. The CDR3 loop spans 12 amino acids. V lost 6 bases to trimming and J lost 6 bases, with 12 bases between them. Germline V gene sequence: CDR1 SQVTM, CDR2 ANQGSEA. The CDR3 DNA reads TGCAGCGTAACGCGCCAGCCCAATGAGCAGTTCTTC. This sequence encodes CSVTRQPNEQFF.

Ten or more counts support this clonotype. V is TRBV11-2 and J is TRBJ2-1, with D uncertain. This CDR3 region has 15 residues. The V gene's germline CDR1 is SGHAT and CDR2 FQNNGV. Trimming took off 1 base at V and 2 bases at J, with 9 bases between the two ends. The CDR3 sequence: CASSLVPQPYNEQFF. CDR3 DNA sequence: TGTGCCAGCAGCTTAGTTCCACAGCCCTACAATGAGCAGTTCTTC.

The sample holds a few counts of this clonotype. The chain employs TRBV6-1 and TRBJ1-5; unclear D gene. Trimming left V 2 bases short and J 2 bases short, with 10 bases between. Per the germline V gene, CDR1 is MNHNS and CDR2 is SASEGT. The CDR3 runs to 15 residues. This CDR3 reads CASSEQGLGNQPQHF. The CDR3 coding sequence is TGTGCCAGCAGTGAACAAGGCCTGGGCAATCAGCCCCAGCATTTT.

The rearrangement joins TRBV24-1 to TRBJ2-1, with 8 positions matching TRBD2. Germline V lookup: CDR1 KGHDR, CDR2 SFDVKD. This CDR3 region has 15 residues. With 5 bases clipped from V and 8 bases from J, the junction kept 10 bases outside the gene matches. Written as DNA, the CDR3 is TGTGCCACCAGTGGCCGAAGCGGGAGTCGCGATGAGCAGTTCTTC. Its protein product is CATSGRSGSRDEQFF.